This TCR beta chain was found in a study of beta chain features in type 1 diabetes. The study, taken as a whole, reports: TCRB CDR3s from Type 1 diabetes patients were moderately but significantly shorter in all four CD4+ subsets.

As every portion of the isolated RNA was reverse transcribed, the sequencing read expressed TCRB transcripts. Method: immunoSEQ multiplex PCR; TCRdb's copy keeps in-frame clones and lacks some. The repertoire holds fewer than 900,000 clones, with 17% as singletons. In this sample, this clone turned up a few times. Its target is not known. CDR1 SEHNR and CDR2 FQNEAQ come from the germline V gene (reference sequence). V was clipped by 4 bases and J by 5 bases; unmatched bases: 9. The CDR3 spans 16 residues. The J gene is TRBJ2-1, the V gene TRBV7-9, with TRBD1 matching 9 bases. The TCR sequence derives from a woman aged 18-29 years in good health. Sequencing was performed on naive CD4+ T cells from blood. As DNA, the CDR3 is TGTGCCAGCAGCTACAGGCCCGGGACAGGGCACAATGAGCAGTTCTTC. Translating gives CASSYRPGTGHNEQFF. Variable domain in full (rest from reference TRBV7-9 and TRBJ2-1): DTGVSQNPRHKITKRGQNVTFRCDPISEHNRLYWYRQTLGQGPEFLTYFQNEAQLEKSRLLSDRFSAERPKGSFSTLEIQRTEQGDSAMYLCASSYRPGTGHNEQFFGPGTRLTVL.